This entry features one T cell receptor (beta chain) sequence. What it recognizes is unknown. V dropped 3 bases and J dropped 2; count of bases not matched to a gene: 5. Per germline, CDR1 SGHAT and CDR2 FQNNGV. The CDR3 covers 15 residues. This sample is drawn from a study of beta chain features in type 1 diabetes. Investigators reverse transcribed all isolated RNA, so they sequenced expressed TCRB transcripts. Sequencing was performed with immunoSEQ multiplex PCR; in TCRdb, only in-frame clones are kept and a portion is missing. This sample has about 410,000 clones; around 13% occur once, and the top ten carry 0.035% to 0.04%. General study results and limits: The naive, central memory and Treg TCRB repertoires of patients appeared to be more similar to one another than those of healthy donors. Significant though moderate, a shortening of TCRB CDR3s appeared in all four CD4+ subsets of Type 1 diabetes patients. In cDNA sequencing, cells with high TCR expression could be over-represented.

The chain carries TRBV11-2 and TRBJ2-3, with 7 nucleotides matching TRBD2. The TCR was taken from a man aged 30 to 39 in good health. The sample consisted of naive CD4+ T cells from blood. CDR3: CASSFDGTNTDTQYF. CDR3 in DNA: TGTGCCAGCAGCTTCGACGGGACTAACACAGATACGCAGTATTTT.